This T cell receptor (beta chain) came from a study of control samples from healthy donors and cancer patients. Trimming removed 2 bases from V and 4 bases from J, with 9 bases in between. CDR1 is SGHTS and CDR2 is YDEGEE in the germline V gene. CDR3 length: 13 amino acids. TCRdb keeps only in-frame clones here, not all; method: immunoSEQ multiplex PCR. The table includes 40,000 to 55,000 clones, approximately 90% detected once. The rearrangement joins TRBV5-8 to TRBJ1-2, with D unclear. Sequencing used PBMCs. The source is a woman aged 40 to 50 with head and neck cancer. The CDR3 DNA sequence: TGTGCCAGCAGCTTTGACACGATCTATGGCTACACCTTC. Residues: CASSFDTIYGYTF.